This T cell receptor beta chain comes out of a study of blood T cell repertoires in COVID-19 (dated by TCRdb to 2019 to 2021). Looking at the study overall: Samples from collaborators originated in the United States, Italy and Spain and spanned both the acute and convalescent phases of COVID-19. The prospective study material was composed of cDNA or gDNA derived from T cells, B-cell-depleted T cells, or PBMCs. Deeply sampled blood TCRbeta repertoires from subjects exposed to, actively infected with, or recovered from COVID-19 were included in the dataset. A freely available public database, intended as a resource for researchers studying the immune response to SARS-CoV-2, is where the repertoires were released. Samples were obtained from the ongoing ImmuneRACE study (first 160 participants) and from 1,254 subjects provided by 6 global collaborators. The sample metadata nearly always contained a de-identified subject ID, COVID-19 status, age in years and sex. Where HLA class I and class II types were available, the types were taken from metadata supplied by the sample provider, not from assay-based typing.

The CDR3 has 15 amino acids, counting the end cysteine and phenylalanine. Of the read, only the CDR3 DNA is kept; its 45 bases are in frame from base 1. V loses 5 bases at its end and J loses 8 bases; junction bases beyond the gene matches: 11. CDR1 SGHTA and CDR2 FQGTGA are derived from the germline V gene. TCRbeta CDR3 regions were amplified from genomic DNA using the immunoSEQ Assay, a bias-controlled multiplex PCR. The original methods were these. The number of nucleated cells in each sample was estimated from the amplification of reference gene primers within the assay. To quantify the absolute abundance of each unique TCRbeta CDR3 rearrangement, sequence reads were collapsed and filtered. For each sample, productive Simpson clonality was calculated as the square root of Simpson's diversity index over productive rearrangements. The source is immuneACCESS, and TCRdb retained only in-frame sequences with V and J called. Part of the clones is not carried over; for the studies checked, unresolved V genes explain less than half of this, and the remainder is unexplained. V, J and clone size are taken as reported in that table, and D and trimming were inferred from the DNA itself. The sample table holds about 150,000 clones, of which approximately 87% were seen once. Jointly, the top ten make up roughly 1.2% of the sample.

Participants in the prospective study were enrolled through a virtual design, were aged roughly 18 to 100 years, and lived in about two dozen United States geographic areas. To assign participants to cohorts, the prospective study relied on clinical history that participants themselves reported in a screening survey and a study questionnaire. Mobile phlebotomists in the prospective study collected whole blood, serum and a nasopharyngeal or oropharyngeal swab from every participant. Over an approximately 2-month period, participants in the prospective study had the option of providing additional blood draws and questionnaires. Before DNA extraction, prospective study blood samples were shipped either frozen or at room temperature. As concerns this clone: This clone's antigen is unknown. Qualities for individual bases were not recorded, and no much larger clone is one base off.

General conclusions and limits of the study: Clinical and demographic metadata were provided uncurated, with the amount varying by source and participant.

In this chain, TRBV7-3 is recombined with TRBJ2-1; the central 8 bases match TRBD2. The sample consisted of PBMCs or T cells enriched from blood (not recorded which). This sequence was found in a woman in her twenties or thirties with acute COVID-19. The CDR3 has the sequence CASSPRLSGRDEQFF. In nucleotides, the sequence is TGTGCCAGCAGCCCCAGACTAAGCGGGAGAGATGAGCAGTTCTTC.